This T cell receptor (beta chain) was identified during a study of sequential checkpoint blockade in melanoma. Overall study context: Arm A got nivolumab then ipilimumab; arm B the reverse, 1:1. Each arm's sequence ended with maintenance nivolumab.

Treatment reported: randomized to nivolumab then ipilimumab (arm A) or the reverse (arm B). PBMC sorting kept live CD3+CD8+ cells without CD19 or CD56. Profiling relied on immunoSEQ multiplex PCR, and the TCRdb table lists in-frame clones only, not all of them. The sample carries 5,600 or so clones, less than 50% recorded once. The sequence derives from a human patient with melanoma. Some clones in this sample may be carry-over from other donors' samples. The sequencing used CD8+ T cells sorted from blood (inferred from file names), collected from a patient given nivolumab and ipilimumab in sequence.

CDR3 sequence: CASSPPGDLGNQPQHF. The CDR3 DNA is TGTGCCAGTAGCCCACCGGGGGATTTGGGCAATCAGCCCCAGCATTTT. V and J are TRBV19 and TRBJ1-5, with a tentative D call TRBD1 (5 bases). This CDR3 is built from 16 residues. V was shortened by 6 bases and J by 2 bases, with 17 bases between the two germline ends. Per germline, CDR1 LNHDA and CDR2 SQIVND (reference sequence).